Below, 15 T cell receptor beta chains from the same sample are listed, as sequenced in a study of blood T cell repertoires in COVID-19. The assay was immunoSEQ multiplex PCR, and TCRdb's table has in-frame clones only and misses some. The repertoire holds roughly 340,000 clones, with more than 70% as singletons. Sequences were obtained from peripheral blood. The receptors shown here come from a woman aged 25 to 39 with COVID-19, enrolled during active disease.

This clone was observed once. The genes are TRBV27 and TRBJ1-3; D is possibly TRBD1 (6 bases). V was shortened by 6 bases and J by 0 bases, with 12 bases between the two germline ends. CDR1 and CDR2 from the germline V gene are MNHEY and SMNVEV (reference sequence). The CDR3 runs to 15 residues. The CDR3 region is CASSVDRYSGNTIYF. The CDR3 DNA follows: TGTGCCAGCAGCGTAGACAGGTACTCTGGAAACACCATATATTTT.

The rearrangement joins TRBV6-2 or TRBV6-3 to TRBJ2-1; 11 nucleotides match TRBD2. V was pared by 3 bases and J by 2 bases, with 12 bases of the junction left unmatched. The CDR3 contains 19 residues. Germline V lookup: CDR1 MNHEY, CDR2 SVGEGT. CDR3 sequence: CASSYPLAGGSLTYNEQFF. CDR3 sequence (DNA): TGTGCCAGCAGTTATCCGCTAGCGGGGGGTTCCCTCACCTACAATGAGCAGTTCTTC.

The chain couples TRBV5-4 to TRBJ1-6; D is possibly TRBD1 (5 bases). V was pared by 0 bases and J by 9 bases, with 10 bases between. The germline V gene encodes CDR1 SGHNT and CDR2 YYREEE (reference sequence). The CDR3 consists of 14 residues. The CDR3: CASSLEGLSSPLHF. In DNA form, the CDR3 reads TGTGCCAGCAGCTTGGAGGGGCTAAGTTCACCCCTCCACTTT.

The chain joins TRBV4-3 to TRBJ1-2; D may be TRBD1 (5 bases). V lost 1 base, J lost 0 bases, and 12 bases lay in between. Germline loops: CDR1 LGHNA, CDR2 YSLEER. This CDR3 is 16 amino acids long. The CDR3 nucleotides are TGCGCCAGCAGCCAAGGCGGGACTTCAGCTAACTATGGCTACACCTTC. It translates to CASSQGGTSANYGYTF.

This clone appeared a few times. The chain combines TRBV28 with TRBJ1-3, with D possibly being TRBD1 (6 bases). V was trimmed by 5 bases and J by 3 bases, leaving 14 bases between them. Germline values: CDR1 MDHEN, CDR2 SYDVKM. The CDR3 consists of 15 residues. The CDR3 loop reads CASSLRGSYGNTIYF. The CDR3 bases are TGTGCCAGCAGTCTTAGGGGGTCTTATGGAAACACCATATATTTT. Using reference TRBV28 and TRBJ1-3 for the parts outside the CDR3, the full variable domain is DVKVTQSSRYLVKRTGEKVFLECVQDMDHENMFWYRQDPGLGLRLIYFSYDVKMKEKGDIPEGYSVSREKKERFSLILESASTNQTSMYLCASSLRGSYGNTIYFGEGSWLTVV.

To note about this clone: Other nucleotide sequences from this sample produce the same CDR3. The rearrangement links TRBV19 to TRBJ2-2; 11 nucleotides line up with TRBD1. Germline CDR1 is LNHDA and CDR2 is SQIVND (reference sequence). The CDR3 is 16 residues long. V lost 5 bases and J lost 5; bases outside the gene matches: 7. As DNA, the CDR3 is TGTGCCAGTAGTCAAGGACAGGGGGCGGGAACCGGGGAGCTGTTTTTT. Protein product: CASSQGQGAGTGELFF.

The chain carries TRBV6-5 and TRBJ1-2; the match to TRBD1 covers 10 bases. The CDR3 consists of 15 residues. Trimming took 7 bases from V and 4 from J; bases not matched to a gene: 9. Per the germline V gene, CDR1 is MNHEY and CDR2 is SVGAGI. The DNA of the CDR3 is TGTGCCAGCACCCTGACAGGGGGCGAAGGCTATGGCTACACCTTC. As protein: CASTLTGGEGYGYTF.

The chain is built from TRBV9 and TRBJ2-3, with TRBD2 identical over 11 bases. The germline V gene encodes CDR1 SGDLS and CDR2 YYNGEE. V trimming: 4 bases; J trimming: 5 bases; junction bases outside the gene matches: 9. There are 16 residues in the CDR3. CDR3 in DNA: TGTGCCAGCAGCTCCCGGGCGCTAGCGGGAGGAGATACGCAGTATTTT. Translated: CASSSRALAGGDTQYF. Using reference TRBV9 and TRBJ2-3 for the parts outside the CDR3, the full variable domain is DSGVTQTPKHLITATGQRVTLRCSPRSGDLSVYWYQQSLDQGLQFLIQYYNGEERAKGNILERFSAQQFPDLHSELNLSSLELGDSALYFCASSSRALAGGDTQYFGPGTRLTVL.

V is TRBV11-3 and J is TRBJ2-5; D gene ambiguous. This CDR3 comprises 11 residues. Germline V gene data show CDR1 as SGHNT and CDR2 as YENEEA. Between the trimmed V and J ends, which lost 2 bases and 5 bases, there was a span of 3 bases. For the CDR3, the DNA is TGTGCCAGCAGCTTATCTGAGACCCAGTACTTC. It encodes CASSLSETQYF. Drawing the rest from reference TRBV11-3 and TRBJ2-5, the complete variable domain is EAGVVQSPRYKIIEKKQPVAFWCNPISGHNTLYWYLQNLGQGPELLIRYENEEAVDDSQLPKDRFSAERLKGVDSTLKIQPAELGDSAVYLCASSLSETQYFGPGTRLLVL.

In nucleotides, the CDR3 is TGCGCCAGCAGCATCGGACAGCTCCTTGGGGGAGGCTACACCTTC. Protein product: CASSIGQLLGGGYTF. V and J are TRBV5-1 and TRBJ1-2, with D possibly being TRBD1 (6 bases). The CDR3 has 15 amino acids. V lost 4 bases and J 8 bases, leaving 21 bases between the germline ends. The germline CDR1 and CDR2 sequences are SGHRS and YFSETQ.

This rearrangement joins TRBV6-5 to TRBJ2-7; TRBD1 aligns across 8 bases. Germline CDR1 and CDR2: MNHEY and SVGAGI. Trimming cost V 7 bases and J 3 bases; bases outside gene matches: 11. This CDR3 is built from 15 residues. CDR3 nucleotide sequence: TGTGCCAGCACGACCGGGCGTACAGGGGGCTACGAGCAGTACTTC. Amino acid sequence: CASTTGRTGGYEQYF.

This chain links TRBV5-1 with TRBJ2-1; possible D gene TRBD1, 6 bases. This CDR3 spans 12 amino acids. Germline V gene sequence: CDR1 SGHRS, CDR2 YFSETQ. With 4 bases removed from V and 9 bases from J, the gap between germline ends came to 11 bases. The CDR3 spells CASSTQGSEQFF. In DNA, the CDR3 is TGCGCCAGCAGCACACAGGGTAGTGAGCAGTTCTTC.

V and J are TRBV4-1 and TRBJ1-3, with a possible D match to TRBD1 (6 bases). The ends were cut back, 0 bases at V and 0 bases at J, with 15 bases in the middle. Per germline, CDR1 MGHRA and CDR2 YSYEKL. The CDR3 is 18 amino acids. The CDR3 bases are TGCGCCAGCAGCCAAGATTTTACAGGGTCCCTCTCTGGAAACACCATATATTTT. Its protein product is CASSQDFTGSLSGNTIYF.

The genes are TRBV2 and TRBJ1-1; 11 nucleotides match TRBD1. CDR1 and CDR2 from the germline V gene are SNHLY and FYNNEI. Unmatched junction bases numbered 12, after V lost 8 bases and J lost 4 bases. CDR3 length: 16 residues. The CDR3 DNA reads TGTGCCAGCCCACAAAATTCCGGACAGGGGGCCACTGAAGCTTTCTTT. Protein: CASPQNSGQGATEAFF.

The V gene is TRBV4-3, the J gene TRBJ2-7, with TRBD1 matching over 7 bases. V was pared by 4 bases and J by 4 bases, with 7 bases of the junction left unmatched. The CDR3 extends over 14 amino acids. Germline CDR1 and CDR2: LGHNA and YSLEER. This CDR3 reads CASSPGTGEYEQYF. In DNA, the CDR3 is TGCGCCAGCAGCCCGGGCACAGGGGAGTACGAGCAGTACTTC.